This T cell receptor beta chain was identified during a study of beta chain features in type 1 diabetes. The study, taken as a whole, reports: Type 1 diabetes patients had moderately but significantly shorter TCRB CDR3s in all four CD4+ subsets.

Regarding this clone: As yet, its antigen is unknown.

Blood was drawn once from each donor into heparinised tubes. The draws averaged approximately 120 mL. Each sorted fraction was over 95% pure. All of the isolated RNA was reverse transcribed, so expressed TCRB transcripts were sequenced. Sequenced naive, central memory and regulatory T cell samples produced an average of about 3.57 million reads. Assay used: immunoSEQ multiplex PCR; TCRdb lists only in-frame clones, some missing. In the table there are under 900,000 clones, 15% to 20% of which are singletons. The CDR3 has 14 amino acids. V was trimmed by 8 bases and J by 2 bases, leaving 12 bases between them. CDR1 SEHNR and CDR2 FQNEAQ come from the germline V gene (reference sequence).

The V call is TRBV7-9, the J call TRBJ2-2; D possibly matches TRBD1 or TRBD2 (5 bases each). Sequences were obtained from naive CD4+ T cells from blood. This receptor was taken from a woman in her late teens or twenties in good health. The DNA for the CDR3 is TGTGCCAGCGGGGAGACAGTAAACACCGGGGAGCTGTTTTTT. Encoded protein: CASGETVNTGELFF.